This T cell receptor beta chain was sequenced during a study of cytomegalovirus exposure and HLA in healthy donors. Vbeta (60) and Jbeta (13) primers were used in the PCR. The method was immunoSEQ multiplex PCR; TCRdb's version includes in-frame clones alone and lacks a portion of them. The data show some 110,000 clones, with roughly 15% seen just once and roughly 0.8% held by the top ten. Worth noting for this clone: No antigen is known for it.

Trimming removed 5 bases from V and 10 bases from J, with 13 bases in between. The length of the CDR3 is 12 residues. Germline V gene lookup returns CDR1 SGHNT and CDR2 YYREEE (reference sequence). Study observations and caveats: An analysis was carried out later, and it reportedly showed fewer N-insertions in an Asian-associated ancestry cluster than the approximately 610-donor mean.

This receptor was identified in a female donor in good health and CMV-seronegative. The sequencing input was PBMCs. The chain links TRBV5-4 to TRBJ2-1; D may be TRBD2 (6 bases). CDR3 bases: TGTGCCAGCAGTCCGACGGGGGAAGAGCAGTTCTTC. Its protein is CASSPTGEEQFF. The entire variable domain, with the rest obtained from reference TRBV5-4 and TRBJ2-1, is as follows: ETGVTQSPTHLIKTRGQQVTLRCSSQSGHNTVSWYQQALGQGPQFIFQYYREEENGRGNFPPRFSGLQFPNYSSELNVNALELDDSALYLCASSPTGEEQFFGPGTRLTVL.